This T cell receptor beta chain was identified during a study of T-cell memory formation after mild COVID-19. Germline loops: CDR1 MGHDK, CDR2 SYGVNS. The CDR3 runs to 17 residues. Trimming pared 2 bases from V and 6 bases from J, leaving 17 bases between. TCRdb redid the calling of the 5' RACE reads with MiXCR, one entry per CDR3 protein. The sample includes 350,000 to 500,000 distinct CDR3 sequences, more than 20% of them seen just once. The sequence came from an adult woman who had mild COVID-19 (a few samples of this study predate the infection). Cell type and time point are not known. The chain uses TRBV25-1 and TRBJ1-6, with D perhaps matching TRBD1 (5 bases). The sequenced material came from PBMCs or a T cell subset sorted from them (not recorded which). For the CDR3, the DNA is TGTGCCAGCAGTGAACTACCCAACGGGGCCATTAATTCACCCCTCCACTTT. Residues: CASSELPNGAINSPLHF.